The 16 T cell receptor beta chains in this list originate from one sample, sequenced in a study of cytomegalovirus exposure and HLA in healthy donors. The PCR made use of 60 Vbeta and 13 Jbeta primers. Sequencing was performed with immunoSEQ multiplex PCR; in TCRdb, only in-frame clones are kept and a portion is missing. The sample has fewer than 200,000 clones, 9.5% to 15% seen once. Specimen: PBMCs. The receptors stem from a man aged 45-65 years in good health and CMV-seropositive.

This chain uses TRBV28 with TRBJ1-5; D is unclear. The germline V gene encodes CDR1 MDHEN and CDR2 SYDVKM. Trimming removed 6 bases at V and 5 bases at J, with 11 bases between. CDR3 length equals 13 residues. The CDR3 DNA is TGTGCCAGCAGCTCCTCCGAGCATCAGCCCCAGCATTTT. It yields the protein CASSSSEHQPQHF.

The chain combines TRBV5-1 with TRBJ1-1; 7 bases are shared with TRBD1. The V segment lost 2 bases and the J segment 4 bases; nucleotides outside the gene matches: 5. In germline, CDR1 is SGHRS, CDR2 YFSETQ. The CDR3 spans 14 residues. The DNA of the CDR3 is TGCGCCAGCAGCTTCAGCCAGGGGGGCACTGAAGCTTTCTTT. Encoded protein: CASSFSQGGTEAFF.

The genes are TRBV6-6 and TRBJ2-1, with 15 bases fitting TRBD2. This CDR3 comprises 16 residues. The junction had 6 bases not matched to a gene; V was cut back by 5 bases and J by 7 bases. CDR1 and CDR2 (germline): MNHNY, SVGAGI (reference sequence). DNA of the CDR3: TGTGCCAGCAGTCGGACTAGCGGGGGGGCCGAAAATGAGCAGTTCTTC. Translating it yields CASSRTSGGAENEQFF.

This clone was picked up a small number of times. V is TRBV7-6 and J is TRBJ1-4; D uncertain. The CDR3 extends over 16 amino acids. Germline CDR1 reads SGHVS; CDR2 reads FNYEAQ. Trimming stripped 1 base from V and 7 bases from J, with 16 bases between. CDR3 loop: CASSLEGGSLAEKLFF. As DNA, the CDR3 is TGTGCCAGCAGCTTAGAAGGTGGGAGTCTGGCTGAAAAACTGTTTTTT.

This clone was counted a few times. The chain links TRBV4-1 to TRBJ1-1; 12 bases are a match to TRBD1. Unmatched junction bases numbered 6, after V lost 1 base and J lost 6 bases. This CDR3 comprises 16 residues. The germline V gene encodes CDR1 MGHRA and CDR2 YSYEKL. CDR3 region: CASSQAGTGGKAEAFF. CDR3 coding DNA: TGCGCCAGCAGCCAAGCCGGGACAGGGGGCAAGGCTGAAGCTTTCTTT.

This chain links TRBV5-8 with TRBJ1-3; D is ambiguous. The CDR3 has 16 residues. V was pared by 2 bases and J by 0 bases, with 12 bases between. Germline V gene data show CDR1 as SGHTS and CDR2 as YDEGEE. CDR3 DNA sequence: TGTGCCAGCAGCTTTCCAAGAGGCTTCTCTGGAAACACCATATATTTT. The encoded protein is CASSFPRGFSGNTIYF.

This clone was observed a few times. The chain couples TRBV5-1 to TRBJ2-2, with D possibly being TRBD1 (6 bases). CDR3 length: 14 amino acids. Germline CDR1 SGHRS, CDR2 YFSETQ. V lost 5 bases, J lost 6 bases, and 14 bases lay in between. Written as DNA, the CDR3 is TGCGCCAGCAGTTCGGAACAGGGCGCCGGGGAGCTGTTTTTT. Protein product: CASSSEQGAGELFF.

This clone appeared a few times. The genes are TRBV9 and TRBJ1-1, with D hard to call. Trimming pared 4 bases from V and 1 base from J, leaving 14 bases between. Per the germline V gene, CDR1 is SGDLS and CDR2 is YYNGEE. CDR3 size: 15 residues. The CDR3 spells CASSLMGGQNTEAFF. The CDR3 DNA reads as TGTGCCAGCAGCCTCATGGGAGGGCAGAACACTGAAGCTTTCTTT. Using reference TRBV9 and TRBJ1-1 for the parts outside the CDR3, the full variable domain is DSGVTQTPKHLITATGQRVTLRCSPRSGDLSVYWYQQSLDQGLQFLIQYYNGEERAKGNILERFSAQQFPDLHSELNLSSLELGDSALYFCASSLMGGQNTEAFFGQGTRLTVV.

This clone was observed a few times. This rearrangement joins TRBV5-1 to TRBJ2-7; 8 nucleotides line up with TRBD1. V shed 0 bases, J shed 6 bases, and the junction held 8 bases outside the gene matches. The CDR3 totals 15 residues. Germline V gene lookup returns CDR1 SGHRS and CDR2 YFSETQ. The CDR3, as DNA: TGCGCCAGCAGCTTGGAAGGACAGGGTGGTCGCGAGCAGTACTTC. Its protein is CASSLEGQGGREQYF.

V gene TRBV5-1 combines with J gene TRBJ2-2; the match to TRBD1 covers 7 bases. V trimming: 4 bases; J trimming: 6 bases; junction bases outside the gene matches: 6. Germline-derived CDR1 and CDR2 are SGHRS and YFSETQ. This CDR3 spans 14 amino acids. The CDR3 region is CASSAIQGPGELFF. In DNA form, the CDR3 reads TGCGCCAGCAGCGCGATACAGGGGCCCGGGGAGCTGTTTTTT.

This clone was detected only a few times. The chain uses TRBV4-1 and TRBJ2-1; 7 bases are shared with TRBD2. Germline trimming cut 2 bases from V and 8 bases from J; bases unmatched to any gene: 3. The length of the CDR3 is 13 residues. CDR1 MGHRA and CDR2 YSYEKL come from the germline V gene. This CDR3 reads CASSQRLAHEQFF. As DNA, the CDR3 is TGCGCCAGCAGCCAAAGACTAGCCCATGAGCAGTTCTTC.

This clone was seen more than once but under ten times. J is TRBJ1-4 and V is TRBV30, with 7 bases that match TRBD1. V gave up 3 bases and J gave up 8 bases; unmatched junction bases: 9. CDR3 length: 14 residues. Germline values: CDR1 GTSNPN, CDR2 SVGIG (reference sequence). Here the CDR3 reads CAWSADRPEEKLFF. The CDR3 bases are TGTGCCTGGAGCGCGGACAGGCCAGAAGAAAAACTGTTTTTT.

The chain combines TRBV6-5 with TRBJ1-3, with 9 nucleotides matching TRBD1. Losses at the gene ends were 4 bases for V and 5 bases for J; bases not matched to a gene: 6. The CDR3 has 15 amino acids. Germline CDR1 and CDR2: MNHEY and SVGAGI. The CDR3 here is CASSSDGTGRNTIYF. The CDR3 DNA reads TGTGCCAGCAGTTCAGACGGGACAGGGAGAAACACCATATATTTT.

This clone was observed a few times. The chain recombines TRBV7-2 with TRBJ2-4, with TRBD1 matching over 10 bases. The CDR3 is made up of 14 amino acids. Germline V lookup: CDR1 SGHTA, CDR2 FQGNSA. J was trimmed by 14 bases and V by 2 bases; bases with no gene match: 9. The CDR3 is CASSLRRGTGEEYF. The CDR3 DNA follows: TGTGCCAGCAGCTTAAGGAGAGGGACAGGGGAGGAGTACTTC.

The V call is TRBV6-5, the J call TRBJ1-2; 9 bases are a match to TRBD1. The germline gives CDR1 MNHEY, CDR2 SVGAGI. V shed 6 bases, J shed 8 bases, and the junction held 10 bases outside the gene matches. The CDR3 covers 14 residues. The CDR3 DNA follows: TGTGCCAGCAGACCCGGGACAGGGAACGGCGGCTACACCTTC. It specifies CASRPGTGNGGYTF.

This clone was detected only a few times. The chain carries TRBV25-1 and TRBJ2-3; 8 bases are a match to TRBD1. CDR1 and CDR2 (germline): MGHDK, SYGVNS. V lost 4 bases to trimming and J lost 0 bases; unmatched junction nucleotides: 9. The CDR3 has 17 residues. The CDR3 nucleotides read TGTGCCAGCAGTGCATCCCCGGGACAGGAGAGCACAGATACGCAGTATTTT. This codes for CASSASPGQESTDTQYF.